This TCR beta chain came from a study of T cells in Graves' hyperthyroidism and ophthalmopathy. Findings and caveats of the study: Most thyroid clonotypes expanded above 0.001 appeared in blood too. Ophthalmopathy got predicted by the model a median approximately 6.4 months before its onset.

This clonotype has more than one count but fewer than ten. Its antigen is unknown. Authors of the study amplified TCR beta CDR3 regions from RNA transcripts. A first-round RT-PCR of the TCR CDR3 used the HTBI primer set. MiXCR was run by TCRdb on the multiplex PCR reads, yielding one entry per CDR3 protein. Of roughly 510,000 distinct CDR3 sequences in the sample, less than 25% were seen once. Orbital computed tomography and thyroid ultrasound, together with serum TRAb and thyroxine and clinical symptoms, were used for diagnoses. This TCR came from a man aged 18 to 29 with Graves' hyperthyroidism. Material for sequencing was blood.

Here the CDR3 DNA reads TGCGCCAGCAGCTTGGACAGCCGATCTAACTATGGCTACACCTTC. The encoded protein is CASSLDSRSNYGYTF. The gene calls are TRBV5-1 and TRBJ1-2; no clear D. The V and J ends lost 0 bases and 0 bases respectively, with 9 bases between them. Germline CDR1 reads SGHRS; CDR2 reads YFSETQ. The CDR3 has 15 amino acids.